The 25 T cell receptor beta chains presented below share a single source sample, sequenced in a study of blood T cell repertoires in COVID-19. Method: immunoSEQ multiplex PCR; TCRdb's copy keeps in-frame clones and lacks some. The repertoire holds tens of thousands of clones, with around 88% as singletons. Sample: peripheral blood. These TCRs come from a human donor with active COVID-19. The donor label of this sample is uncertain.

The chain employs TRBV24-1 and TRBJ2-3; 8 bases are shared with TRBD1. Germline V gene sequence: CDR1 KGHDR, CDR2 SFDVKD. Trimming took 4 bases from V and 1 from J; bases not matched to a gene: 6. This CDR3 region has 16 residues. In DNA form, the CDR3 reads TGTGCCACCAGTGAGGTAGGACAGGGACGCACAGATACGCAGTATTTT. Translated: CATSEVGQGRTDTQYF.

The chain recombines TRBV6-2 or TRBV6-3 with TRBJ2-1; D is possibly TRBD2 (6 bases). This CDR3 spans 17 amino acids. V lost 5 bases and J lost 6, with 23 bases in between. The germline V gene has CDR1 MNHEY and CDR2 SVGEGT. The CDR3 bases are TGTGCCAGCAGTCCCCCCCCATCTAGCGCGCTGCGCAATGAGCAGTTCTTC. Its translation: CASSPPPSSALRNEQFF.

This clone has just one count. The chain combines TRBV6-5 with TRBJ1-5; 11 positions match TRBD1. This CDR3 is 15 amino acids long. V lost 2 bases and J lost 4; bases outside the gene matches: 1. CDR1 is MNHEY, CDR2 SVGAGI, per germline. The CDR3 loop is CASSYGTGGNQPQHF. The CDR3, as DNA: TGTGCCAGCAGTTACGGGACAGGGGGTAATCAGCCCCAGCATTTT.

The sample holds a few counts of this clone. This chain connects TRBV7-9 to TRBJ2-2; a possible D gene is TRBD2 (5 bases). Trimming took off 3 bases at V and 1 base at J, with 9 bases between the two ends. Germline V gene sequence: CDR1 SEHNR, CDR2 FQNEAQ (reference sequence). There are 15 residues in the CDR3. The CDR3 DNA is TGTGCCAGCAGCTTTGGGGAGATGAACACCGGGGAGCTGTTTTTT. This translates into CASSFGEMNTGELFF.

The chain combines TRBV4-1 with TRBJ1-2; 9 bases are shared with TRBD1. The germline V gene encodes CDR1 MGHRA and CDR2 YSYEKL. The CDR3 has 15 residues. Losses at the gene ends were 3 bases for V and 7 bases for J; bases not matched to a gene: 9. CDR3 bases: TGCGCCAGCAGCCAGGACAGGGGACTATCCTCTGGCTACACCTTC. It specifies CASSQDRGLSSGYTF.

The chain links TRBV19 to TRBJ2-7, with a possible D match to TRBD2 (6 bases). The CDR3 runs 13 residues. V dropped 6 bases and J dropped 5 bases, with 14 bases sitting between them. Germline V lookup: CDR1 LNHDA, CDR2 SQIVND (reference sequence). The CDR3 bases are TGTGCCAGTAGACCACGGGGGAGCCACGAGCAGTACTTC. Protein product: CASRPRGSHEQYF.

This clone was detected once. The CDR3 nucleotides read TGTGCCAGTATGATAAGGGGCACCGGGGAGCTGTTTTTT. As protein: CASMIRGTGELFF. V and J are TRBV19 and TRBJ2-2, with a weak D call TRBD1 (5 bases). The germline gives CDR1 LNHDA, CDR2 SQIVND (reference sequence). The CDR3 sequence is 13 residues long. V was pared by 7 bases and J by 4 bases, with 10 bases between.

The chain is built from TRBV6-1 and TRBJ1-5; no clear D gene. The V gene lost 1 base and the J gene lost 10 bases, with 8 bases spanning the gap. The CDR3 is made up of 12 amino acids. CDR1 is MNHNS and CDR2 is SASEGT in the germline V gene. The CDR3 nucleotides read TGTGCCAGCAGTGAAGTCCGACATCCCCAGCATTTT. Its protein product is CASSEVRHPQHF.

The V gene is TRBV28, the J gene TRBJ2-7, with TRBD1 matching 10 bases. Unmatched junction bases numbered 13, after V lost 7 bases and J lost 1 base. The CDR3 is 17 amino acids. CDR1 MDHEN and CDR2 SYDVKM come from the germline V gene. The CDR3 nucleotides are TGTGCCAGCACCAATGTGGGGACAGGGGAATGGTCCTACGAGCAGTACTTC. Amino acids: CASTNVGTGEWSYEQYF.

By sample share, this clone is medium-sized (0.01 to 0.1%). The genes are TRBV5-4 and TRBJ2-7; D is perhaps TRBD2 (6 bases). The CDR3 has 13 amino acids. Per germline, CDR1 SGHNT and CDR2 YYREEE (reference sequence). V shed 3 bases and J shed 5 bases, with 12 bases lying between them. Here the CDR3 reads CASSYRGNHEQYF. CDR3 DNA: TGTGCCAGCAGCTATCGGGGGAATCACGAGCAGTACTTC.

V usage is TRBV29-1 and J usage is TRBJ2-1, with TRBD2 matching over 8 bases. Germline CDR1 is SQVTM and CDR2 is ANQGSEA. There are 13 residues in the CDR3. The J segment lost 7 bases and the V segment lost 4 bases, leaving 6 bases of the junction unmatched. CDR3 coding DNA: TGCAGCGTTGCTTTGTCTAGCGGGAATGAGCAGTTCTTC. This translates into CSVALSSGNEQFF.

J is TRBJ2-3 and V is TRBV5-1, with TRBD1 as a possible D gene (5 bases). V lost 4 bases and J lost 4, with 16 bases in between. The V gene's germline CDR1 is SGHRS and CDR2 YFSETQ. The CDR3 totals 15 residues. CDR3: CASSPVGVGPDTQYF. The CDR3 DNA follows: TGCGCCAGCAGCCCCGTTGGGGTGGGGCCAGATACGCAGTATTTT.

This sequence joins TRBV30 and TRBJ2-7; tentative D call: TRBD2 (7 bases). The CDR3 length is 15 residues. The germline gives CDR1 GTSNPN, CDR2 SVGIG (reference sequence). Trimming pared 0 bases from V and 2 bases from J, leaving 14 bases between. CDR3 amino acids: CAWSVWGGRPYEQYF. CDR3 nucleotide sequence: TGTGCCTGGAGTGTTTGGGGGGGCAGACCCTACGAGCAGTACTTC.

V gene TRBV15 combines with J gene TRBJ2-3; possible D gene TRBD2, 5 bases. The CDR3 sequence is 15 residues long. Between the trimmed V and J ends, which lost 4 bases and 12 bases, there was a span of 23 bases. Germline V CDR1 and CDR2: LNHNV, YYDKDF (reference sequence). CDR3: CATSTPRGGLEGQYF. The CDR3 coding sequence is TGTGCCACCAGCACCCCTAGAGGAGGACTCGAGGGCCAGTATTTT. The full variable domain, its missing parts supplied by reference TRBV15 and TRBJ2-3, is DAMVIQNPRYQVTQFGKPVTLSCSQTLNHNVMYWYQQKSSQAPKLLFHYYDKDFNNEADTPDNFQSRRPNTSFCFLDIRSPGLGDTAMYLCATSTPRGGLEGQYFGPGTRLTVL.

In DNA, the CDR3 is TGTGCCAGCATCCCCTCCGGGACAGGGGGTGAAAAACTGTTTTTT. Translation: CASIPSGTGGEKLFF. The chain has TRBV28 and TRBJ1-4; 11 nucleotides match TRBD1. After removal of 7 bases from V and 7 bases from J, the junction contained 8 bases not matched to a gene. The CDR3 is 15 amino acids. Germline lookup yields CDR1 MDHEN and CDR2 SYDVKM.

The chain recombines TRBV6-5 with TRBJ1-2; TRBD1 agrees at 7 bases. The CDR3 spans 12 residues. Germline assignment: CDR1 MNHEY and CDR2 SVGAGI. The CDR3 coding sequence is TGTGCGGCAGGGGGACAGAACTATGGCTACACCTTC. This gives the protein CAAGGQNYGYTF.

The chain carries TRBV27 and TRBJ1-6; D gene unclear. The V gene lost 1 base and the J gene lost 9 bases, with 10 bases spanning the gap. Germline CDR1 and CDR2: MNHEY and SMNVEV (reference sequence). This CDR3 comprises 14 residues. Written as DNA, the CDR3 is TGTGCCAGCAGTTTATGGGCCGCTGTTTCACCCCTCCACTTT. This codes for CASSLWAAVSPLHF.

The chain recombines TRBV25-1 with TRBJ2-5, with 7 bases lining up with TRBD2. Per the germline V gene, CDR1 is MGHDK and CDR2 is SYGVNS. The V gene end was trimmed by 7 bases and the J gene end by 6 bases; junction bases not matched to a gene: 5. The CDR3 totals 12 residues. The CDR3 nucleotides are TGTGCCAGCAAGGGAGGGGATAAGACCCAGTACTTC. Its translation is CASKGGDKTQYF. Complete variable domain (other parts from reference TRBV25-1 and TRBJ2-5): EADIYQTPRYLVIGTGKKITLECSQTMGHDKMYWYQQDPGMELHLIHYSYGVNSTEKGDLSSESTVSRIRTEHFPLTLESARPSHTSQYLCASKGGDKTQYFGPGTRLLVL.

The rearrangement joins TRBV3-1 (or the pseudogene TRBV3-2) to TRBJ1-2; 8 nucleotides match TRBD1. Germline values: CDR1 LGHDT, CDR2 YNNKEL (reference sequence). V dropped 1 base and J dropped 3; count of bases not matched to a gene: 4. The CDR3 covers 15 residues. CDR3 in DNA: TGTGCCAGCAGCCAAGGGACAGGGAGACACTATGGCTACACCTTC. Residues: CASSQGTGRHYGYTF.

The chain couples TRBV12-3 or TRBV12-4 to TRBJ1-2, with D possibly TRBD1 on 6 matching bases. The CDR3 is made up of 12 amino acids. Trimming shortened V by 5 bases and J by 7 bases, and 11 bases separated the two germline ends. In nucleotides, the CDR3 is TGTGCCAGCAGTACAACAGGGAGTGGCTACACCTTC. As protein: CASSTTGSGYTF.

The V call is TRBV11-2, the J call TRBJ2-7; 9 bases agree with TRBD1. This CDR3 comprises 14 residues. V was pared by 5 bases and J by 3 bases, with 5 bases of the junction left unmatched. Per germline, CDR1 SGHAT and CDR2 FQNNGV. CDR3 in amino acids: CASSIGGQGYEQYF. CDR3 in DNA: TGTGCCAGCAGCATAGGGGGACAGGGCTACGAGCAGTACTTC.

The chain joins TRBV5-1 to TRBJ2-3, with D possibly matching TRBD1 (6 bases). The CDR3 runs to 15 residues. The V and J ends lost 0 bases and 0 bases respectively, with 8 bases between them. Germline V gives CDR1 SGHRS, CDR2 YFSETQ. For the CDR3, the DNA is TGCGCCAGCAGCTTGGAGGGGGTCAGCACAGATACGCAGTATTTT. It yields the protein CASSLEGVSTDTQYF.

This clone has just one count. J is TRBJ2-2 and V is TRBV6-6; TRBD1 matches at 9 bases. The V segment lost 4 bases and the J segment 7 bases; nucleotides outside the gene matches: 7. The CDR3 contains 15 residues. Per the germline V gene, CDR1 is MNHNY and CDR2 is SVGAGI (reference sequence). The CDR3 region has the DNA TGTGCCAGCAGTTCCACAGGGGGCCGGGGCGGGGAGCTGTTTTTT. It translates to CASSSTGGRGGELFF.

The chain joins TRBV2 to TRBJ2-1; D unresolved. The CDR3 extends over 14 amino acids. Trimming removed 10 bases at V and 1 base at J, with 14 bases between. In germline, CDR1 is SNHLY, CDR2 FYNNEI. The CDR3 DNA sequence: TGTGCCACCCAAGAAGCTAGATCCTACAATGAGCAGTTCTTC. This gives the protein CATQEARSYNEQFF.

This clone appeared a single time. The rearrangement uses TRBV20-1 and TRBJ1-5; possible D gene TRBD1, 6 bases. Germline-derived CDR1 and CDR2 are DFQATT and SNEGSKA (reference sequence). V was clipped by 3 bases and J by 6 bases, with 12 bases between them. The CDR3 runs to 13 residues. The CDR3 region is CSASGGQGQPQHF. Written as DNA, the CDR3 is TGCAGTGCTAGTGGGGGACAAGGTCAGCCCCAGCATTTT.